This TCR beta chain derives from a study of early T cells in non-severe SARS-CoV-2 infection. Study-wide context: Whole-blood bulk RNA, unsorted, was sequenced, and chains were unpaired.

J gave up 4 bases and V 7 bases, and 7 bases lay outside the gene matches. This CDR3 is 13 amino acids long. Germline V gives CDR1 SQVTM, CDR2 ANQGSEA. Comments on this clonotype: What it binds is unknown.

Individual cDNA molecules each received unique molecular identifiers attached to them. TCRdb recomputed calls from the 5' RACE reads with MiXCR, one row per CDR3 protein. The sample gives more than 90,000 distinct CDR3 sequences, about 10% of which show up once; approximately 5% is in the top ten. Findings and limits, study-wide: VDJdb matching skewed toward anti-spike CD8 responses, missing private and CD4 specificities.

Sequenced material: whole blood. The TCR was taken from an adult who was a healthcare worker with PCR-confirmed SARS-CoV-2 infection or an uninfected control (not recorded which). This sequence joins TRBV29-1 and TRBJ2-3; 8 nucleotides agree with TRBD2. CDR3 DNA: TGCAGCGCCTCAGCGGGAGTGCCAGATACGCAGTATTTT. It specifies CSASAGVPDTQYF.